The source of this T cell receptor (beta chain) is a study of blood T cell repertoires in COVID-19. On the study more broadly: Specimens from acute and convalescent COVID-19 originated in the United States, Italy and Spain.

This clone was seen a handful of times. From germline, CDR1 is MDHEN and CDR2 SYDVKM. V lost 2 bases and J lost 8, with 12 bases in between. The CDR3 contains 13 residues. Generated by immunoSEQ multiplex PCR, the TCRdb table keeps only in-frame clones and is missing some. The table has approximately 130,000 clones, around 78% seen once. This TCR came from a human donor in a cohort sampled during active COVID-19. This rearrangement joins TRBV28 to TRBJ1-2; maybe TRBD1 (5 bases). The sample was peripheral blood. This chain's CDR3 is CASSLVGLGGYTF. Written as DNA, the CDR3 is TGTGCCAGCAGTTTAGTGGGACTGGGCGGCTACACCTTC.